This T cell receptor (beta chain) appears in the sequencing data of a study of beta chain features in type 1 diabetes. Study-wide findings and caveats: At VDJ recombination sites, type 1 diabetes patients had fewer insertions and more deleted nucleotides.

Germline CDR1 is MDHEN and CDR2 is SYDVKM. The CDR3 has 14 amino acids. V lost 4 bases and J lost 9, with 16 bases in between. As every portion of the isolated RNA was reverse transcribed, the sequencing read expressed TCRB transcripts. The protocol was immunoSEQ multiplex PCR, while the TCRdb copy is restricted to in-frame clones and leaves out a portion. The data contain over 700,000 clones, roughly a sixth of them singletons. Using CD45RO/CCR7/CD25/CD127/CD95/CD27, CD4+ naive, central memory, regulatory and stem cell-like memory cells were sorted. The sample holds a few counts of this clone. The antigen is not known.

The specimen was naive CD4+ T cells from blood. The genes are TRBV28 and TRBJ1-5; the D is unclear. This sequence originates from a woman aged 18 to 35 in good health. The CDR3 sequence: CASSSSYGLVPQHF. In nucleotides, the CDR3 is TGTGCCAGCAGTTCGTCTTACGGGTTAGTGCCCCAGCATTTT.